This T cell receptor (beta chain) was identified in a study of breast tumors, draining lymph nodes, adjacent tissues. Study-wide results and caveats: The data were judged consistent with most tumor T cells coming from lymph node and expanding in tumor.

As for this clonotype: Its antigen is unknown.

The CDR3 consists of 16 residues. Deletions cut 5 bases from V and 4 bases from J, with 15 bases between. TCRdb recomputed calls from the multiplex PCR reads with MiXCR, one row per CDR3 protein. The sample shows over 60,000 distinct CDR3 sequences, around 60% of them seen only once. The TCR was taken from a female donor with breast cancer. Some clones in this sample may be carry-over from other donors' samples. The sequenced sample was breast tumor tissue. The rearrangement joins TRBV12-3 or TRBV12-4 to TRBJ1-6; TRBD1 might be the D (6 bases). In DNA, the CDR3 is TGTGCCAGCAGTAAAAACGGCAGGGGATATAATTCACCCCTCCACTTT. Translation gives CASSKNGRGYNSPLHF.